The 7 T cell receptor beta chains below were found in one sample sequenced in a study of cytomegalovirus exposure and HLA in healthy donors. The PCR had 60 Vbeta and 13 Jbeta primers. The repertoire was sequenced with immunoSEQ multiplex PCR; TCRdb's copy has only in-frame clones and lacks some. Of about 120,000 clones detected, about 68% appear once; the ten largest clones hold less than 9.5%. The sample consisted of PBMCs. These receptor sequences come from a woman in her forties in good health and CMV-seropositive.

V usage is TRBV7-9 and J usage is TRBJ1-2; D gene unclear. This CDR3 region has 15 residues. The germline V gene has CDR1 SEHNR and CDR2 FQNEAQ (reference sequence). V lost 3 bases and J 6 bases, leaving 17 bases between the germline ends. The CDR3 DNA reads TGTGCCAGCAGCTTGGAGCCCGCTATTGAGGATGGCTACACCTTC. It codes for CASSLEPAIEDGYTF.

This chain joins TRBV19 and TRBJ1-5; D perhaps matches TRBD1 (6 bases). The V gene's germline CDR1 is LNHDA and CDR2 SQIVND (reference sequence). Deletions cut 5 bases from V and 7 bases from J, with 18 bases between. CDR3 length: 15 residues. The CDR3 bases are TGTGCCAGTAGTGACCGGGACATCCGCGAACAGCCCCAGCATTTT. Translated: CASSDRDIREQPQHF.

The chain carries TRBV28 and TRBJ2-7; the match to TRBD2 covers 11 bases. V shed 3 bases, J shed 13 bases, and the junction held 8 bases outside the gene matches. The CDR3 has 13 residues. Looked up from germline, CDR1 is MDHEN and CDR2 is SYDVKM. This chain's CDR3 is CASSFLGTSGEYF. CDR3 nucleotides: TGTGCCAGCAGTTTTTTGGGGACTAGCGGAGAATACTTC.

The chain employs TRBV5-4 and TRBJ1-5; D is undetermined. This CDR3 is 13 amino acids long. The germline V gene encodes CDR1 SGHNT and CDR2 YYREEE (reference sequence). Trimming took off 0 bases at V and 7 bases at J, with 8 bases between the two ends. The CDR3 reads CASSLDGAQPQHF. The CDR3, as DNA: TGTGCCAGCAGCTTGGACGGTGCACAGCCCCAGCATTTT.

The J gene is TRBJ2-3, the V gene TRBV4-3, with 12 bases matching TRBD1. Trimming took 1 base from V and 6 from J; bases not matched to a gene: 14. The germline gives CDR1 LGHNA, CDR2 YSLEER. This CDR3 contains 19 residues. In nucleotides, the CDR3 is TGCGCCAGCAGCCAAGTCCGTAGATCGGGACAGGGGGCCAGGGATACGCAGTATTTT. It is translated as CASSQVRRSGQGARDTQYF.

The chain recombines TRBV5-1 with TRBJ1-2; 11 nucleotides line up with TRBD1. The CDR3 extends over 15 amino acids. V dropped 2 bases and J dropped 6; count of bases not matched to a gene: 6. CDR1 SGHRS and CDR2 YFSETQ come from the germline V gene. In DNA form, the CDR3 reads TGCGCCAGCAGCTTCGGGACAGGGGGTACTCATGGCTACACCTTC. Protein product: CASSFGTGGTHGYTF.

A remark on this clone: Germline is not matched at one junction end, which may reflect a read error. The chain is built from TRBV7-9 and TRBJ2-7; 11 bases are a match to TRBD2. The length of the CDR3 is 14 residues. Germline lookup yields CDR1 SEHNR and CDR2 FQNEAQ (reference sequence). The CDR3 reads CSSSLAGGPYEQYF. Here the CDR3 DNA reads TGTTCCAGCAGCTTAGCGGGAGGGCCTTACGAGCAGTACTTC. The full variable domain, completed using reference TRBV7-9 and TRBJ2-7, is DTGVSQNPRHKITKRGQNVTFRCDPISEHNRLYWYRQTLGQGPEFLTYFQNEAQLEKSRLLSDRFSAERPKGSFSTLEIQRTEQGDSAMYLCSSSLAGGPYEQYFGPGTRLTVT.